Below, 17 T cell receptor beta chains from the same sample are listed, as sequenced in a study of T cell responses to AZD1222 COVID-19 vaccine. Sequencing used immunoSEQ multiplex PCR; TCRdb keeps in-frame clones, though not all of them. This table has 100,000 to 150,000 clones, less than 90% appearing once. Specimen: peripheral blood, collected on day 0 of AZD1222 vaccination. These receptors all stem from an adult in good health.

The rearrangement joins TRBV15 to TRBJ1-2; D remains unclear. Germline CDR1 is LNHNV and CDR2 is YYDKDF (reference sequence). The CDR3 contains 14 residues. Trimming cost V 3 bases and J 4 bases, with 12 bases left between them. For the CDR3, the DNA is TGTGCCACCAGCAGTGCAGGATTCGCCTATGGCTACACCTTC. Amino acid sequence: CATSSAGFAYGYTF.

This chain joins TRBV5-1 and TRBJ2-3; D may be TRBD1 (5 bases). CDR1 SGHRS and CDR2 YFSETQ come from the germline V gene. V lost 0 bases to trimming and J lost 0 bases, with 8 bases between them. There are 15 residues in the CDR3. CDR3: CASSLETASTDTQYF. Here the CDR3 DNA reads TGCGCCAGCAGCTTGGAGACAGCCAGCACAGATACGCAGTATTTT.

This clone was seen a handful of times. This chain joins TRBV15 and TRBJ2-7; tentative D call: TRBD1 (6 bases). The V end lost 0 bases, the J end lost 2 bases, and 14 bases lay between the germline ends. Germline V lookup: CDR1 LNHNV, CDR2 YYDKDF (reference sequence). The CDR3 is 16 residues long. The CDR3 nucleotides are TGTGCCACCAGCAGAGAGCGGGCAGGGGTTGCCTACGAGCAGTACTTC. Translation: CATSRERAGVAYEQYF.

The chain uses TRBV27 and TRBJ2-7; D perhaps matches TRBD1 (5 bases). Per germline, CDR1 MNHEY and CDR2 SMNVEV (reference sequence). The CDR3 has 14 amino acids. V dropped 5 bases and J dropped 2 bases, with 13 bases sitting between them. The CDR3 loop is CASSTATGTYEQYF. The DNA of the CDR3 is TGTGCCAGCAGTACCGCAACAGGCACCTACGAGCAGTACTTC.

The V and J genes are TRBV7-9 and TRBJ2-3; 11 bases line up with TRBD2. V lost 2 bases to trimming and J lost 4 bases; unmatched junction nucleotides: 8. The CDR3 length is 17 residues. The germline V gene encodes CDR1 SEHNR and CDR2 FQNEAQ (reference sequence). DNA for the CDR3: TGTGCCAGCAGCTTAACCTCACTAGCGGGAGCGCCAGATACGCAGTATTTT. This gives the protein CASSLTSLAGAPDTQYF.

The chain has TRBV25-1 and TRBJ1-2; D is possibly TRBD1 (6 bases). The V and J ends lost 4 bases and 4 bases respectively, with 10 bases between them. CDR3 length equals 13 residues. The V gene's germline CDR1 is MGHDK and CDR2 SYGVNS. CDR3 nucleotides: TGTGCCAGCAGTGCGGACAGAATCTATGGCTACACCTTC. It is translated as CASSADRIYGYTF.

V is TRBV18 and J is TRBJ1-6, with a weak D call TRBD1 (5 bases). The germline V gene has CDR1 KGHSH and CDR2 LQKENI. The germline V and J ends were trimmed by 4 bases and 10 bases, with 14 bases remaining between them. The CDR3 has 14 amino acids. CDR3 nucleotide sequence: TGTGCCAGCTCACGGACTCAGGGCGGATCACCCCTCCACTTT. It specifies CASSRTQGGSPLHF.

The chain joins TRBV18 to TRBJ1-1; D might be TRBD1 (6 bases). CDR1 and CDR2 from the germline V gene are KGHSH and LQKENI. The ends were cut back, 6 bases at V and 6 bases at J, with 17 bases in the middle. The CDR3 covers 14 residues. The CDR3 DNA reads TGTGCCAGCTCCCCTACTAACAGGGATGCTGAAGCTTTCTTT. This translates into CASSPTNRDAEAFF.

V is TRBV27 and J is TRBJ1-3, with a possible D match to TRBD1 (6 bases). Germline V gene lookup returns CDR1 MNHEY and CDR2 SMNVEV (reference sequence). Deletions cut 5 bases from V and 1 base from J, with 18 bases between. This CDR3 is 17 amino acids long. CDR3 nucleotide sequence: TGTGCCAGCAGTCCACTGCTTCGGGGGGCATCTGGAAACACCATATATTTT. This translates into CASSPLLRGASGNTIYF.

The chain joins TRBV20-1 to TRBJ1-1, with D unclear. This CDR3 is built from 10 residues. V gave up 6 bases and J gave up 5 bases, with 7 bases separating them. Germline V gives CDR1 DFQATT, CDR2 SNEGSKA (reference sequence). CDR3 sequence: CSALRTEAFF. CDR3 DNA: TGCAGTGCCCTCCGAACTGAAGCTTTCTTT.

J is TRBJ2-5 and V is TRBV29-1; D is perhaps TRBD2 (7 bases). V was cut by 6 bases and J by 4 bases, with 12 bases left in between. CDR3 size: 12 residues. Germline-derived CDR1 and CDR2 are SQVTM and ANQGSEA. The CDR3 nucleotides are TGCAGCGTGAAAGGGGGGGTAGAGACCCAGTACTTC. It translates to CSVKGGVETQYF.

This chain connects TRBV7-2 to TRBJ1-1, with 7 bases that match TRBD1. The V gene's germline CDR1 is SGHTA and CDR2 FQGNSA. Germline trimming cut 5 bases from V and 5 bases from J; bases unmatched to any gene: 14. The CDR3 contains 16 residues. This CDR3 is CASSKDRTGVGTEAFF. CDR3 nucleotide sequence: TGTGCCAGCAGCAAGGACAGGACGGGAGTGGGGACTGAAGCTTTCTTT. The variable domain in full, with the rest retrieved from reference TRBV7-2 and TRBJ1-1, is GAGVSQSPSNKVTEKGKDVELRCDPISGHTALYWYRQSLGQGLEFLIYFQGNSAPDKSGLPSDRFSAERTGGSVSTLTIQRTQQEDSAVYLCASSKDRTGVGTEAFFGQGTRLTVV.

The rearrangement joins TRBV6-5 to TRBJ1-1, with a possible D match to TRBD1 (6 bases). CDR1 is MNHEY, CDR2 SVGAGI, per germline. The CDR3 runs 14 residues. The V end lost 0 bases, the J end lost 5 bases, and 10 bases lay between the germline ends. The CDR3 is CASSYSQGGTEAFF. The CDR3 region has the DNA TGTGCCAGCAGTTACTCACAGGGTGGGACTGAAGCTTTCTTT.

This rearrangement joins TRBV2 to TRBJ2-1, with D perhaps matching TRBD1 (5 bases). V gave up 3 bases and J gave up 1 base, with 7 bases separating them. The CDR3 has 14 residues. Looked up from germline, CDR1 is SNHLY and CDR2 is FYNNEI. CDR3 bases: TGTGCCAGCAGTGACCAGGGATCCTACAATGAGCAGTTCTTC. Its protein is CASSDQGSYNEQFF.

CDR3 loop: CASSLSASPSDTQYF. As DNA, the CDR3 is TGTGCCAGCAGTTTATCGGCTAGCCCGTCAGATACGCAGTATTTT. The chain is built from TRBV27 and TRBJ2-3; a weak D match, TRBD2 (5 bases). This CDR3 contains 15 residues. The V gene lost 0 bases and the J gene lost 4 bases, with 11 bases spanning the gap. Germline V gene sequence: CDR1 MNHEY, CDR2 SMNVEV (reference sequence).

V usage is TRBV25-1 and J usage is TRBJ2-5, with 7 bases lining up with TRBD2. Germline V gives CDR1 MGHDK, CDR2 SYGVNS. Trimming removed 3 bases from V and 5 bases from J; junction bases left unmatched: 6. The CDR3 has 14 residues. CDR3 DNA sequence: TGTGCCAGCAGTGACCCACTAGCGTCGGAGACCCAGTACTTC. Its translation is CASSDPLASETQYF.

The rearrangement uses TRBV10-1 and TRBJ2-7; TRBD1 aligns across 8 bases. CDR1 and CDR2 (germline): WNHNN, SYGVQD (reference sequence). J lost 0 bases, V lost 2 bases, and 12 bases had no gene match. The CDR3 extends over 18 amino acids. CDR3 DNA: TGCGCCAGCAGTGAGCTACGCTTGACAGGGGAGAGCTCCTACGAGCAGTACTTC. This gives the protein CASSELRLTGESSYEQYF.